These 25 T cell receptor beta chains originate from one sample sequenced in a study of blood T cells in healthy people across ages. It was with a sample-barcoded 5' primer and a J-beta primer mix that a second PCR of roughly 7 to 12 cycles was run. TCRdb redid the calling of the 5' RACE reads with MiXCR, one entry per CDR3 protein. The table has some 560,000 distinct CDR3 sequences, over 25% seen once; the top ten hold 3% to 4%. These data also featured in a second study, about T cells of mothers and their children.

The source material was blood. The receptors derive from a boy between 2 and 15 years old in good health.

This clonotype has just a few counts. The chain combines TRBV5-5 with TRBJ2-5; D might be TRBD2 (6 bases). CDR1 and CDR2 from the germline V gene are SGHKS and YYEKEE (reference sequence). Trimming took 4 bases from V and 0 from J, leaving 19 bases between them. The CDR3 has 17 amino acids. The CDR3 region has the DNA TGTGCCAGCAGCGTAAGCCGGGAGCAAAAGTACCAAGAGACCCAGTACTTC. Protein product: CASSVSREQKYQETQYF.

V and J are TRBV5-4 and TRBJ2-1; tentative D call: TRBD2 (6 bases). Per the germline V gene, CDR1 is SGHNT and CDR2 is YYREEE (reference sequence). The V end lost 4 bases, the J end lost 2 bases, and 13 bases lay between the germline ends. The CDR3 totals 15 residues. CDR3 in amino acids: CASSPKRVTYNEQFF. As DNA, the CDR3 is TGTGCCAGCAGCCCCAAGCGGGTTACCTACAATGAGCAGTTCTTC.

The chain combines TRBV19 with TRBJ1-1, with D possibly matching TRBD1 (6 bases). The germline V gene encodes CDR1 LNHDA and CDR2 SQIVND (reference sequence). Trimming removed 2 bases from V and 2 bases from J, with 12 bases in between. This CDR3 contains 15 residues. CDR3 sequence reads: CASSIMGGKNTEAFF. For the CDR3, the DNA is TGTGCCAGTAGTATAATGGGGGGCAAAAACACTGAAGCTTTCTTT.

This clonotype was picked up a small number of times. This chain uses TRBV3-1 with TRBJ1-1; D is unclear. Germline lookup yields CDR1 LGHDT and CDR2 YNNKEL (reference sequence). The CDR3 covers 15 residues. Trimming took off 0 bases at V and 1 base at J, with 9 bases between the two ends. CDR3 residues: CASSQDRASNTEAFF. The CDR3 nucleotides read TGTGCCAGCAGCCAAGATAGGGCGTCGAACACTGAAGCTTTCTTT.

With respect to this clonotype: A read error is possible here, since a much larger clone lies one base away. The chain uses TRBV5-1 and TRBJ2-5; D not certain. CDR1 is SGHRS and CDR2 is YFSETQ in the germline V gene. CDR3 length: 15 amino acids. The CDR3 nucleotides read TGCGCCAGCGGCTTCGAGGAGATACCCCAAGAGACCCAGTACTTC. Protein sequence: CASGFEEIPQETQYF.

The chain recombines TRBV7-9 with TRBJ1-6; D is unresolved. V lost 1 base, J lost 6 bases, and 7 bases lay in between. The CDR3 totals 14 residues. The V gene's germline CDR1 is SEHNR and CDR2 FQNEAQ (reference sequence). The CDR3 DNA sequence: TGTGCCAGCAGCTTAGATGGGTTTAATTCACCCCTCCACTTT. Translated, it gives CASSLDGFNSPLHF.

V is TRBV11-2 and J is TRBJ1-2, with 7 bases fitting TRBD1. The CDR3 runs 15 residues. V lost 2 bases and J lost 4; bases outside the gene matches: 7. CDR1 is SGHAT and CDR2 is FQNNGV in the germline V gene. The CDR3 is CASSLRGRGGYGYTF. CDR3 sequence (DNA): TGTGCCAGCAGCTTAAGGGGCAGGGGGGGCTATGGCTACACCTTC.

The rearrangement joins TRBV11-2 to TRBJ2-3, with D possibly TRBD2 on 5 matching bases. Per germline, CDR1 SGHAT and CDR2 FQNNGV. The CDR3 consists of 14 residues. V lost 5 bases to trimming and J lost 1 base, with 10 bases between them. The CDR3 DNA sequence: TGTGCCAGCAGCCGAGGGTACGGCACAGATACGCAGTATTTT. It yields the protein CASSRGYGTDTQYF.

This clonotype was seen repeatedly, ten times or more. The chain carries TRBV5-1 and TRBJ2-3; D uncertain. V shed 0 bases and J shed 3 bases, with 11 bases lying between them. Germline assignment: CDR1 SGHRS and CDR2 YFSETQ. The CDR3 spans 15 residues. The CDR3, as DNA: TGCGCCAGCAGCTTGGTGAAAGCCTCTACAGATACGCAGTATTTT. Its protein product is CASSLVKASTDTQYF.

The V gene is TRBV9, the J gene TRBJ2-1; 7 nucleotides line up with TRBD2. The CDR3 spans 15 residues. The ends lost 0 bases at V and 4 bases at J; junction bases unmatched: 4. Looked up from germline, CDR1 is SGDLS and CDR2 is YYNGEE. This chain's CDR3 is CASSVDSGLYNEQFF. The CDR3 DNA reads TGTGCCAGCAGCGTAGATAGCGGGCTGTACAATGAGCAGTTCTTC. Filled out from reference TRBV9 and TRBJ2-1, the complete variable domain reads DSGVTQTPKHLITATGQRVTLRCSPRSGDLSVYWYQQSLDQGLQFLIQYYNGEERAKGNILERFSAQQFPDLHSELNLSSLELGDSALYFCASSVDSGLYNEQFFGPGTRLTVL.

This clonotype was detected only a few times. This rearrangement joins TRBV9 to TRBJ2-1; D unresolved. CDR3 length: 13 amino acids. CDR1 is SGDLS, CDR2 YYNGEE, per germline. V lost 2 bases and J 10 bases, leaving 13 bases between the germline ends. CDR3 protein: CASSVTIMGEQFF. DNA for the CDR3: TGTGCCAGCAGCGTTACTATTATGGGGGAGCAGTTCTTC.

This clonotype was recorded only once. The V call is TRBV7-2, the J call TRBJ2-4, with 8 bases identical to TRBD1. Germline V gene data show CDR1 as SGHTA and CDR2 as FQGNSA. This CDR3 is built from 17 residues. The V segment lost 1 base and the J segment 0 bases; nucleotides outside the gene matches: 5. CDR3 sequence (DNA): TGTGCCAGCAGCTTAGATGGGACAGGAGTAGCCAAAAACATTCAGTACTTC. As protein: CASSLDGTGVAKNIQYF.

This sequence joins TRBV5-1 and TRBJ2-7; D not resolved. This CDR3 region has 11 residues. The V end lost 6 bases, the J end lost 2 bases, and 6 bases lay between the germline ends. Per germline, CDR1 SGHRS and CDR2 YFSETQ. The DNA of the CDR3 is TGCGCCAGCAAGCTGGCCTACGAGCAGTACTTC. Translated: CASKLAYEQYF.

V and J are TRBV6-1 and TRBJ1-2, with D possibly being TRBD1 (5 bases). V lost 4 bases to trimming and J lost 10 bases, with 13 bases between them. The germline CDR1 and CDR2 sequences are MNHNS and SASEGT. CDR3 length: 12 residues. CDR3 bases: TGTGCCAGCAGTGGGGGGTGGGAGCCCTACACCTTC. This translates into CASSGGWEPYTF.

This clonotype has more than one count but fewer than ten. The genes are TRBV7-9 and TRBJ2-1, with 12 bases that match TRBD2. The CDR3 is 19 amino acids. Trimming at V came to 6 bases and at J to 6 bases, leaving 18 bases not matched to a gene. Germline V gives CDR1 SEHNR, CDR2 FQNEAQ (reference sequence). CDR3 sequence: CASRPRLAGDKQGGNEQFF. Written as DNA, the CDR3 is TGTGCCAGCAGACCCAGACTAGCGGGAGACAAGCAGGGGGGCAATGAGCAGTTCTTC.

This clonotype was detected only a few times. The chain employs TRBV20-1 and TRBJ1-1; 10 positions agree with TRBD1. This CDR3 is built from 14 residues. V lost 3 bases, J lost 10 bases, and 11 bases stayed unmatched. Germline assignment: CDR1 DFQATT and CDR2 SNEGSKA (reference sequence). CDR3 in amino acids: CSASAGTGARGAFF. Here the CDR3 DNA reads TGCAGTGCTAGCGCCGGGACAGGGGCGCGTGGAGCTTTCTTT.

This chain uses TRBV20-1 with TRBJ2-5; D is undetermined. The CDR3 has 13 amino acids. The V end was cut by 0 bases, the J end by 5 bases, with 10 bases between. Germline CDR1 DFQATT, CDR2 SNEGSKA (reference sequence). The CDR3 DNA is TGCAGTGCTAGAGAGGCTGGGCCGGAGACCCAGTACTTC. The encoded protein is CSAREAGPETQYF.

The gene calls are TRBV20-1 and TRBJ2-5; 7 bases match TRBD1. There are 13 residues in the CDR3. V shed 2 bases, J shed 4 bases, and the junction held 4 bases outside the gene matches. Germline CDR1 reads DFQATT; CDR2 reads SNEGSKA (reference sequence). The CDR3 region is CSARLTGPETQYF. CDR3 DNA sequence: TGCAGTGCTAGACTGACAGGGCCAGAGACCCAGTACTTC.

The rearrangement links TRBV29-1 to TRBJ1-1, with D unclear. The CDR3 runs 11 residues. The germline V and J ends were trimmed by 2 bases and 6 bases, with 7 bases remaining between them. CDR1 SQVTM and CDR2 ANQGSEA come from the germline V gene. The CDR3 bases are TGCAGCGTTGAACGGGGAGCTGAAGCTTTCTTT. Protein sequence: CSVERGAEAFF.

This clonotype appeared a few times. The chain carries TRBV9 and TRBJ2-7; TRBD2 aligns across 7 bases. Trimming at V came to 0 bases and at J to 0 bases, leaving 3 bases not matched to a gene. The V gene's germline CDR1 is SGDLS and CDR2 YYNGEE. The CDR3 consists of 15 residues. The DNA for the CDR3 is TGTGCCAGCAGCGTAGAAGCGGGGAGCTCCTACGAGCAGTACTTC. Translating gives CASSVEAGSSYEQYF.

Only a few counts were recorded for this clonotype. The chain uses TRBV3-1 and TRBJ2-5, with 10 bases lining up with TRBD2. The germline V gene has CDR1 LGHDT and CDR2 YNNKEL (reference sequence). V was pared by 7 bases and J by 5 bases, with 7 bases of the junction left unmatched. The CDR3 is 14 amino acids. This CDR3 is CASTEASGGETQYF. CDR3 in DNA: TGTGCCAGCACCGAGGCTAGCGGGGGCGAGACCCAGTACTTC.

There are a few counts of this clonotype. The chain uses TRBV9 and TRBJ2-1, with D perhaps TRBD2 (6 bases). CDR3 size: 17 residues. Trimming left V 0 bases short and J 0 bases short, with 13 bases between. Germline CDR1 SGDLS, CDR2 YYNGEE. DNA for the CDR3: TGTGCCAGCAGCGTAGCCCCCGGGCGGGACTCCTACAATGAGCAGTTCTTC. It codes for CASSVAPGRDSYNEQFF.

This clonotype was counted a few times. J is TRBJ2-1 and V is TRBV29-1, with 11 positions matching TRBD2. The V segment lost 1 base and the J segment 9 bases; nucleotides outside the gene matches: 2. The length of the CDR3 is 13 residues. Germline V CDR1 and CDR2: SQVTM, ANQGSEA. The CDR3 nucleotides are TGCAGCGTTGAAGGACTAGCGGGAAGTGAGCAGTTCTTC. Protein product: CSVEGLAGSEQFF.

This sequence joins TRBV7-9 and TRBJ2-5; D may match TRBD1 or TRBD2 (6 bases each). This CDR3 is built from 13 residues. Trimming pared 10 bases from V and 3 bases from J, leaving 15 bases between. Germline assignment: CDR1 SEHNR and CDR2 FQNEAQ (reference sequence). CDR3 nucleotides: TGTGCCACCAAACGGGGGCGCGAAGAGACCCAGTACTTC. Translated: CATKRGREETQYF.

In its sample, this clonotype was seen a few times. The chain employs TRBV20-1 and TRBJ2-2, with D perhaps matching TRBD2 (6 bases). Germline V gene data show CDR1 as DFQATT and CDR2 as SNEGSKA (reference sequence). V was cut by 5 bases and J by 4 bases, with 17 bases left in between. This CDR3 comprises 15 residues. CDR3: CSALEAGRGTGELFF. The CDR3 bases are TGCAGTGCTCTGGAGGCGGGGCGCGGCACCGGGGAGCTGTTTTTT.